These 12 T cell receptor beta chains were all obtained from the same sample, sequenced in a study of vaccination effects on CD4 cells after COVID-19. In the ViraFEST assay, antigen-specific CD4+ clonotypes were identified by expansion after peptide-pool stimulation. The culture ran for roughly ten days before CD4+ T cells were isolated. From March to December 2020, the person had a SARS-CoV-2 infection that was confirmed by PCR. Each participant was given two doses of one vaccine (BNT162b2 or mRNA-1273). Clones were sequenced by immunoSEQ multiplex PCR, and TCRdb holds only the in-frame ones, with some missing. Of about 14,000 clones in the sample, over 70% were seen once. These receptors have no known antigen. The sample here was CD4+ T cells from PBMCs cultured with SARS-CoV-2 spike peptides, taken after COVID-19 vaccination. The receptors were sampled from a human donor who had a prior SARS-CoV-2 infection.

The V gene is TRBV11-2, the J gene TRBJ2-5; D is tentatively TRBD1 or TRBD2 (6 bases each). This CDR3 is built from 19 residues. Trimming removed 2 bases from V and 5 bases from J, with 27 bases in between. Germline V gene lookup returns CDR1 SGHAT and CDR2 FQNNGV. The CDR3 DNA follows: TGTGCCAGCAGCTTATGGACAGCCCCGGTGGGGGGAGTGGATGAGACCCAGTACTTC. As protein: CASSLWTAPVGGVDETQYF. Variable domain in full (rest from reference TRBV11-2 and TRBJ2-5): EAGVAQSPRYKIIEKRQSVAFWCNPISGHATLYWYQQILGQGPKLLIQFQNNGVVDDSQLPKDRFSAERLKGVDSTLKIQPAKLEDSAVYLCASSLWTAPVGGVDETQYFGPGTRLLVL.

The CDR3 loop reads CASRPLAGSTDTQYF. The CDR3 DNA sequence: TGTGCCAGCAGGCCACTAGCGGGAAGCACAGATACGCAGTATTTT. The chain employs TRBV6-5 and TRBJ2-3; 10 bases align to TRBD2. This CDR3 is 15 amino acids long. Germline lookup yields CDR1 MNHEY and CDR2 SVGAGI. The ends lost 6 bases at V and 0 bases at J; junction bases unmatched: 3.

This clone appeared once. The V gene is TRBV13, the J gene TRBJ2-7, with 10 nucleotides matching TRBD1. This CDR3 comprises 15 residues. Unmatched junction bases numbered 11, after V lost 5 bases and J lost 7 bases. Germline lookup yields CDR1 PRHDT and CDR2 FYEKMQ (reference sequence). The CDR3 bases are TGTGCCAGCAGCACGCGGGGGACAGGGGCTGGGGAGCAGTACTTC. Protein: CASSTRGTGAGEQYF.

This chain joins TRBV14 and TRBJ1-2; no definite D call. The germline V gene has CDR1 SGHDN and CDR2 FVKESK. The ends were cut back, 0 bases at V and 4 bases at J, with 9 bases in the middle. The CDR3 is 14 residues long. Here the CDR3 reads CASSQDSTSYGYTF. CDR3 coding DNA: TGTGCCAGCAGCCAAGATTCCACTTCCTATGGCTACACCTTC.

This clone was observed a single time. V gene TRBV3-1 (or the pseudogene TRBV3-2) combines with J gene TRBJ2-7; perhaps TRBD1 as D (6 bases). V dropped 5 bases and J dropped 0 bases, with 17 bases sitting between them. The CDR3 runs 16 residues. From germline, CDR1 is LGHDT and CDR2 YNNKEL (reference sequence). Written as DNA, the CDR3 is TGTGCCAGCAGCTACAGGGTTACCCCCACCTCCTACGAGCAGTACTTC. It specifies CASSYRVTPTSYEQYF.

The gene calls are TRBV3-1 (or the pseudogene TRBV3-2) and TRBJ2-1, with D possibly TRBD2 on 6 matching bases. V lost 4 bases to trimming and J lost 0 bases, with 13 bases between them. The CDR3 loop spans 16 amino acids. The germline V gene has CDR1 LGHDT and CDR2 YNNKEL (reference sequence). CDR3 protein: CASSLLRGSSYNEQFF. The CDR3 bases are TGTGCCAGCAGCCTTCTCCGGGGGAGCTCCTACAATGAGCAGTTCTTC.

This CDR3 reads CAISRTSSTDTQYF. DNA of the CDR3: TGTGCCATCTCGAGGACTAGTAGCACAGATACGCAGTATTTT. The genes are TRBV6-5 and TRBJ2-3; 7 nucleotides agree with TRBD2. CDR3 length equals 14 residues. V was pared by 10 bases and J by 0 bases, with 7 bases of the junction left unmatched. Germline CDR1 and CDR2: MNHEY and SVGAGI.

The chain has TRBV7-2 and TRBJ2-7, with D tentatively TRBD1 (6 bases). The CDR3 has 14 amino acids. The V gene's germline CDR1 is SGHTA and CDR2 FQGNSA. V was trimmed by 3 bases and J by 3 bases, leaving 12 bases between them. CDR3 sequence: CASSFGGLGYEQYF. Here the CDR3 DNA reads TGTGCCAGCAGCTTTGGGGGCTTGGGCTACGAGCAGTACTTC.

The CDR3 region is CASSQGSIYNEQFF. The CDR3 DNA follows: TGTGCCAGCAGCCAGGGGTCAATTTACAATGAGCAGTTCTTC. V gene TRBV5-6 combines with J gene TRBJ2-1; D might be TRBD1 (6 bases). This CDR3 comprises 14 residues. V lost 4 bases to trimming and J lost 4 bases, with 12 bases between them. CDR1 is SGHDT, CDR2 YYEEEE, per germline.

The chain combines TRBV11-2 with TRBJ2-2; TRBD1 or TRBD2 may be the D gene (6 bases each). This CDR3 is built from 16 residues. The V end lost 2 bases, the J end lost 7 bases, and 17 bases lay between the germline ends. Looked up from germline, CDR1 is SGHAT and CDR2 is FQNNGV. The CDR3 here is CASSLRGAAGFGELFF. DNA for the CDR3: TGTGCCAGCAGCTTAAGGGGGGCCGCTGGTTTCGGGGAGCTGTTTTTT.

This clone turned up a few times. The rearrangement links TRBV7-3 to TRBJ2-1, with 7 bases fitting TRBD2. The trim removed 6 bases at V and 3 bases at J, leaving 11 bases unmatched. The CDR3 covers 16 residues. Germline lookup yields CDR1 SGHTA and CDR2 FQGTGA. CDR3 residues: CASSRGLDWGYNEQFF. For the CDR3, the DNA is TGTGCCAGCAGTCGCGGACTAGACTGGGGCTACAATGAGCAGTTCTTC. Supplemented by reference TRBV7-3 and TRBJ2-1, the full variable domain reads GAGVSQTPSNKVTEKGKYVELRCDPISGHTALYWYRQSLGQGPEFLIYFQGTGAADDSGLPNDRFFAVRPEGSVSTLKIQRTERGDSAVYLCASSRGLDWGYNEQFFGPGTRLTVL.

The rearrangement uses TRBV5-1 and TRBJ2-3; tentatively, D is TRBD2 (5 bases). This CDR3 has 15 amino acids. CDR1 SGHRS and CDR2 YFSETQ come from the germline V gene. Trimming shortened V by 2 bases and J by 6 bases, and 16 bases separated the two germline ends. CDR3 nucleotides: TGCGCCAGCAGCTTAGAGGACTCTTCGTTGGATACGCAGTATTTT. The encoded protein is CASSLEDSSLDTQYF.